Sequencing of this T cell receptor beta chain was carried out in a study of blood T cell repertoires in COVID-19. Study as a whole: Material from acute and convalescent COVID-19 was sourced from the United States, Italy and Spain. The cDNA or gDNA used as material had been derived from T cells, B-cell-depleted T cells, or PBMCs.

The CDR3 is 12 amino acids. Per the germline V gene, CDR1 is SNHLY and CDR2 is FYNNEI. V gave up 8 bases and J gave up 0 bases, with 7 bases separating them. This clone was picked up a small number of times. Under the authors' procedure: Using reference gene primer amplification, nucleated cell counts were estimated. Data came from immunoSEQ multiplex PCR; TCRdb stores just in-frame clones and leaves some out. The V and J calls and clone size come from that table; D and trimming were worked out from the DNA. This table has tens of thousands of clones, around four fifths appearing once. The sequenced material came from peripheral blood. This rearrangement joins TRBV2 to TRBJ1-1; D call uncertain. This clonotype was obtained from a woman aged 60-70 years with acute or convalescent COVID-19. CDR3 bases: TGTGCCAGCTATCGGGTGAACACTGAAGCTTTCTTT. Translated, it gives CASYRVNTEAFF.